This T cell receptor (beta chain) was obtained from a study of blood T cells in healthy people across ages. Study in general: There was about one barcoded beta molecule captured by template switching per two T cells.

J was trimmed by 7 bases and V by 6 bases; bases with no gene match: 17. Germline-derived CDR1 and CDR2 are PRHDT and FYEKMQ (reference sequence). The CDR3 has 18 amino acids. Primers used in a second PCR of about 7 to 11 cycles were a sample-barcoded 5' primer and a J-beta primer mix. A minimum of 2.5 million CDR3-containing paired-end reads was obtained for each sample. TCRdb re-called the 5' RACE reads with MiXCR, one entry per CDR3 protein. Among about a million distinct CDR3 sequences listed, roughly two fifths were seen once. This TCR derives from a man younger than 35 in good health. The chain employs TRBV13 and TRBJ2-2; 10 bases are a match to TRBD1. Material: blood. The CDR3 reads CASRFPRTGGVGIGELFF. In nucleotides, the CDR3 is TGTGCCAGCAGATTCCCCAGGACAGGGGGAGTCGGCATCGGGGAGCTGTTTTTT.